Reported below is one T cell receptor beta chain. As yet, its antigen is unknown. This entry belongs to a study of shared clonotypes between healthy human individuals. Study details: Two women and a few men aged 18 to 49 served as donors.

Study findings and constraints: Naive subsets, compared against memory subsets, generally had larger estimated richness values.

At a deep level, the assay was run. The table came from immunoSEQ multiplex PCR; TCRdb's copy has only in-frame clones and leaves some out. The sample contains some 2.3 million clones, over 90% of which appear only once. Memory CD4+ cells were the fraction left after CD45RA+ naive selection. The germline gives CDR1 KGHSH, CDR2 LQKENI. V gave up 3 bases and J gave up 1 base, with 13 bases separating them. The CDR3 has 15 amino acids. The sequence was collected from a man younger than 30 in good health. Some clones in this sample may be carry-over from other donors' samples. This rearrangement joins TRBV18 to TRBJ2-7; no firm D call. Material: naive CD4+ T cells from PBMCs. Subset: CD45RA+ positively selected. CDR3 DNA sequence: TGTGCCAGCTCACCCCCGGGCTCCCAGTCCTACGAGCAGTACTTC. This encodes CASSPPGSQSYEQYF.